This T cell receptor beta chain was captured by sequencing in a study of T cell clusters in autoimmune cytopenias. Germline V gene data show CDR1 as MNHNS and CDR2 as SASEGT. This CDR3 has 12 amino acids. TRB was amplified from 250 ng of peripheral blood genomic DNA per sample. One tube held mixed TRB-A and TRB-B primer pools for touch-down PCR. TCRdb reprocessed the multiplex PCR reads, with one entry per CDR3 protein and no DNA. This table holds thousands of distinct CDR3 sequences. This sample also belongs to another study, concerning T cell repertoires in aging, cancer and after chemotherapy. In that study: Chronic lymphocytic leukemia patients on fludarabine- or bendamustine-based regimens gave paired samples before and after chemotherapy.

Sequenced: peripheral blood. The rearrangement joins TRBV6-1 to TRBJ1-1. This TCR was sampled from a human donor with an autoimmune cytopenia or autoimmune hepatitis (not recorded which). CDR3: CASSEFFSVAFF.